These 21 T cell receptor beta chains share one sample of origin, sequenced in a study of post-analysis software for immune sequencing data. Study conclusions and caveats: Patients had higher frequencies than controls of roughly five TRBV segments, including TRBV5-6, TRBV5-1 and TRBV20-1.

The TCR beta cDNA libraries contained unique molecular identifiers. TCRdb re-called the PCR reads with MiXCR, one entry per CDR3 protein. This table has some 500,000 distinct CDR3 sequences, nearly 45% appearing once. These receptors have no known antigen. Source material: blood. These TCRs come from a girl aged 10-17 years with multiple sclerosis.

CDR3 amino acids: CASSFPPGNTIYF. Written as DNA, the CDR3 is TGTGCCAGCAGTTTCCCACCTGGAAACACCATATATTTT. J is TRBJ1-3 and V is TRBV12-3 or TRBV12-4; D not certain. Trimming stripped 3 bases from V and 2 bases from J, with 5 bases between. CDR3 length equals 13 residues.

The CDR3 loop reads CASSQDPGLGANVLTF. DNA of the CDR3: TGCGCCAGCAGCCAAGATCCAGGGTTGGGGGCCAACGTCCTGACTTTC. V is TRBV4-3 and J is TRBJ2-6, with D maybe TRBD1 (5 bases). V dropped 0 bases and J dropped 4 bases, with 10 bases sitting between them. Germline V gene data show CDR1 as LGHNA and CDR2 as YSLEER. The CDR3 spans 16 residues.

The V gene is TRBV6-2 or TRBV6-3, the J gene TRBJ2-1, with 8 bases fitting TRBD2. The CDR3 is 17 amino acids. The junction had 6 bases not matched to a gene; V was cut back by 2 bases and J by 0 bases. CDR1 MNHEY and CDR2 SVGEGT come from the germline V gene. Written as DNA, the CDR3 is TGTGCCAGCAGTTACCCACTAGCGGAGAGCTCCTACAATGAGCAGTTCTTC. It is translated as CASSYPLAESSYNEQFF.

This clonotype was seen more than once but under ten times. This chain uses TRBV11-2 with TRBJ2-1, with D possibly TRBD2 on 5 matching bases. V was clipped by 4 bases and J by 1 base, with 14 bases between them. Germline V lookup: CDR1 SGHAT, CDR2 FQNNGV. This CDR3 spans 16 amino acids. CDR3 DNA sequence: TGTGCCAGCAGCTCGCTGGCTAGCTGGTCCTACAATGAGCAGTTCTTC. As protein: CASSSLASWSYNEQFF. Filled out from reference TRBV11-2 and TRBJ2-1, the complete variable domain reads EAGVAQSPRYKIIEKRQSVAFWCNPISGHATLYWYQQILGQGPKLLIQFQNNGVVDDSQLPKDRFSAERLKGVDSTLKIQPAKLEDSAVYLCASSSLASWSYNEQFFGPGTRLTVL.

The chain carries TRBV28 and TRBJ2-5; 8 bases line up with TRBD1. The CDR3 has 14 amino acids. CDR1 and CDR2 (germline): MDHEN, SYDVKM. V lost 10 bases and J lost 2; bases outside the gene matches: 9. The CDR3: CATEGQVGQETQYF. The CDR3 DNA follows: TGTGCCACCGAGGGACAGGTTGGACAAGAGACCCAGTACTTC.

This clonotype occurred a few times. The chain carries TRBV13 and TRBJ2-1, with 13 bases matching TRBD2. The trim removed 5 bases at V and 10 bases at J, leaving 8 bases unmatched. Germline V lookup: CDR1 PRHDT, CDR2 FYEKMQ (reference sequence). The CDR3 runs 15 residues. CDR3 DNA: TGTGCCAGCAGCCGCGGACTAGCGGGAGATGGGGAGCAGTTCTTC. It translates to CASSRGLAGDGEQFF.

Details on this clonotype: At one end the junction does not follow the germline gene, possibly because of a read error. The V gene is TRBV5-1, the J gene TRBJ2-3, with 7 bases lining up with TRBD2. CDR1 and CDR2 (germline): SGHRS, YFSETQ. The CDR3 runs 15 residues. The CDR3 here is CASTLGEGAGDTQYF. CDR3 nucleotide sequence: TGCGCCAGCACCTTGGGGGAGGGCGCGGGAGATACGCAGTATTTT. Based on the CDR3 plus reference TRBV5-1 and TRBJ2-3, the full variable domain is KAGVTQTPRYLIKTRGQQVTLSCSPISGHRSVSWYQQTPGQGLQFLFEYFSETQRNKGNFPGRFSGRQFSNSRSEMNVSTLELGDSALYLCASTLGEGAGDTQYFGPGTRLTVL.

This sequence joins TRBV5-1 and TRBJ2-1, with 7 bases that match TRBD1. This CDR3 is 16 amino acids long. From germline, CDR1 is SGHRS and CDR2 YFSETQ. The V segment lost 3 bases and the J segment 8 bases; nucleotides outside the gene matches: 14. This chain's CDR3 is CASSSQQGLVFHEQFF. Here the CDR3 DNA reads TGCGCCAGCAGCTCGCAACAGGGGTTGGTATTCCATGAGCAGTTCTTC.

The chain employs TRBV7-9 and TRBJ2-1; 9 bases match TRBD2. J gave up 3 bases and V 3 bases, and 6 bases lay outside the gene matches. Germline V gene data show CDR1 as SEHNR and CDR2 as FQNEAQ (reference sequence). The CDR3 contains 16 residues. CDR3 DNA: TGTGCCAGCAGCTTCCATCCTAGCGGGAACTACAATGAGCAGTTCTTC. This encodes CASSFHPSGNYNEQFF.

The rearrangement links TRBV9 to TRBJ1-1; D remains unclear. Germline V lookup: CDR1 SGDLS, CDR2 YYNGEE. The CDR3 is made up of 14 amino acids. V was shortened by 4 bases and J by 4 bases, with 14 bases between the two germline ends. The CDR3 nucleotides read TGTGCCAGCAGCCCGAACGGTGGGAGCACTGAAGCTTTCTTT. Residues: CASSPNGGSTEAFF.

CDR3: CASSFARDYEQYF. The CDR3 region has the DNA TGTGCCAGCAGCTTCGCTCGGGACTACGAGCAGTACTTC. The V gene is TRBV7-9, the J gene TRBJ2-7, with D perhaps matching TRBD2 (5 bases). Germline-derived CDR1 and CDR2 are SEHNR and FQNEAQ (reference sequence). V lost 3 bases, J lost 3 bases, and 9 bases lay in between. The CDR3 loop spans 13 amino acids.

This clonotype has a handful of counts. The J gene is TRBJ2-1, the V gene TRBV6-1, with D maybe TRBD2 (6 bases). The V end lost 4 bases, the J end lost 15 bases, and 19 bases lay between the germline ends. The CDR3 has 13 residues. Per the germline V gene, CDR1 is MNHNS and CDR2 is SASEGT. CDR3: CASSGSGAPSPFF. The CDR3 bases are TGTGCCAGCAGTGGGTCGGGAGCCCCGAGTCCGTTCTTC.

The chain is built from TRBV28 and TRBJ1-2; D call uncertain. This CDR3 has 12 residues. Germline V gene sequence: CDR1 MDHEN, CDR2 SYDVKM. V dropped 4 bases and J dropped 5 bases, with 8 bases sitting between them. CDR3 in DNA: TGTGCCAGCAGTTATAACCCTTATGGCTACACCTTC. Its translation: CASSYNPYGYTF.

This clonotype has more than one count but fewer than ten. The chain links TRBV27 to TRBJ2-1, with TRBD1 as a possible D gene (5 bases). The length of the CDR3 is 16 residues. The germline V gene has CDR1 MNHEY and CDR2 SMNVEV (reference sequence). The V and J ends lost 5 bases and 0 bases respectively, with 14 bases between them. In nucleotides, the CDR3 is TGTGCCAGCAGTGGGGCATCGAAGGGCTCCTACAATGAGCAGTTCTTC. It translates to CASSGASKGSYNEQFF.

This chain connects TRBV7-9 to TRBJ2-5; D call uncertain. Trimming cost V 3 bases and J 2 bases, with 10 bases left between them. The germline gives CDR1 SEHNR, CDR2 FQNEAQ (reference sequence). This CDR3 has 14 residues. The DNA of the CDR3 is TGTGCCAGCAGCTTTGGGCAGTCACAAGAGACCCAGTACTTC. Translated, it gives CASSFGQSQETQYF.

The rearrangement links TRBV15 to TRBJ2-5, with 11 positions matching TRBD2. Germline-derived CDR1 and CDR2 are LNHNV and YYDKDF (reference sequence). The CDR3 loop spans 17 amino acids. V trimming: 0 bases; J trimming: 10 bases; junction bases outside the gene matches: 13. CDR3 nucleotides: TGTGCCACCAGCAGAGATTCCTCGACTAGCGGGAACGCAGACCAGTACTTC. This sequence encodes CATSRDSSTSGNADQYF.

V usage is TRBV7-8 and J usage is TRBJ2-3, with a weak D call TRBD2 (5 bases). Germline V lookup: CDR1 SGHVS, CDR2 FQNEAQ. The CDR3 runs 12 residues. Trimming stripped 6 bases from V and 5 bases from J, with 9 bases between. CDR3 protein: CASSFRGDTQYF. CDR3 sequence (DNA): TGTGCCAGCAGTTTCCGGGGAGATACGCAGTATTTT.

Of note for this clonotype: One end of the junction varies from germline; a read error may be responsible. The CDR3 coding sequence is TGCAGCGTTGGACTAGCGGGCACAGGATCGTTCTTC. Translated, it gives CSVGLAGTGSFF. The chain combines TRBV29-1 with TRBJ2-7; 10 bases agree with TRBD2. CDR3 length equals 12 residues. Germline lookup yields CDR1 SQVTM and CDR2 ANQGSEA.

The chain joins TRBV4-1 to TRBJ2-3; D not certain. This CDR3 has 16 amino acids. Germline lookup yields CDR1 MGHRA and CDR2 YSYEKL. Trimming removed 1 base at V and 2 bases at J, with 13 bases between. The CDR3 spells CASSQVEARITDTQYF. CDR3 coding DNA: TGCGCCAGCAGCCAAGTAGAGGCCCGAATCACAGATACGCAGTATTTT.

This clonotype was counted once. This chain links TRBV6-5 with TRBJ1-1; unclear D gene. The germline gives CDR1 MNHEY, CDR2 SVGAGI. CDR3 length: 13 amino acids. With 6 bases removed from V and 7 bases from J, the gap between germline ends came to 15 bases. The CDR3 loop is CASSRLGNHEAFF. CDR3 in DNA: TGTGCCAGCAGCCGCCTGGGGAACCATGAAGCTTTCTTT.

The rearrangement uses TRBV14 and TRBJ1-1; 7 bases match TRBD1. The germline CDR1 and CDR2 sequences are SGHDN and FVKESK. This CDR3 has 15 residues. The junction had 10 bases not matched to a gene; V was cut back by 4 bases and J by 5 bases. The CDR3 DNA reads TGTGCCAGCAGCCGCCTCGGACAGGCTGGGACTGAAGCTTTCTTT. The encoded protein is CASSRLGQAGTEAFF.